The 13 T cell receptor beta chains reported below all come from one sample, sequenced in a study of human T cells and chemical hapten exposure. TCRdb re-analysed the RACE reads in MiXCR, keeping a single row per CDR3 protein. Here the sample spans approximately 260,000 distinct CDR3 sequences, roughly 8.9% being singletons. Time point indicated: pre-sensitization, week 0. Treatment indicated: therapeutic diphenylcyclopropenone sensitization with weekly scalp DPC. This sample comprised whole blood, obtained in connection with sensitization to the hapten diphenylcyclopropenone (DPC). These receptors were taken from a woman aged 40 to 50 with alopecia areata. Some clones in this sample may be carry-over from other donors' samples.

The CDR3 DNA reads as TGTGCCAGCAGTTTAGGGGGACCCAAAAACATTCAGTACTTC. This gives the protein CASSLGGPKNIQYF. The chain carries TRBV28 and TRBJ2-4, with D tentatively TRBD1 or TRBD2 (5 bases each). CDR1 is MDHEN, CDR2 SYDVKM, per germline. This CDR3 comprises 14 residues. Trimming stripped 2 bases from V and 2 bases from J, with 7 bases between.

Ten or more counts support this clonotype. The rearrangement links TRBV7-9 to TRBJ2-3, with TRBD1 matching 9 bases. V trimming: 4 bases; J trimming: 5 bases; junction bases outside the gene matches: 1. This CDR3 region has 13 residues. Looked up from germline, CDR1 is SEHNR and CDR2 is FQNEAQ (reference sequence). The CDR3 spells CASSWGQGDTQYF. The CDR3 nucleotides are TGTGCCAGCAGCTGGGGACAGGGAGATACGCAGTATTTT.

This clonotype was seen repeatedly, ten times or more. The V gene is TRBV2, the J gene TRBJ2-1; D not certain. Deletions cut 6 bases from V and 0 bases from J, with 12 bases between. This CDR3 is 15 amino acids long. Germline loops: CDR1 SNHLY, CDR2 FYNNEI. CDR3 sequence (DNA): TGTGCCAGCAGCCGTGACTTAGGCTCCTACAATGAGCAGTTCTTC. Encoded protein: CASSRDLGSYNEQFF.

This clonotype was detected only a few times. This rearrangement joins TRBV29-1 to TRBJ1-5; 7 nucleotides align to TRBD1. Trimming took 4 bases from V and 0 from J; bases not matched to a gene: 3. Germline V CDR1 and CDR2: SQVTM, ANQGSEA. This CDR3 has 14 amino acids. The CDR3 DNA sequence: TGCAGCGTTGCGGCAGGGGGTAGCAATCAGCCCCAGCATTTT. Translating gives CSVAAGGSNQPQHF. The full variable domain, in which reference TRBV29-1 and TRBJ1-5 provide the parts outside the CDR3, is SAVISQKPSRDICQRGTSLTIQCQVDSQVTMMFWYRQQPGQSLTLIATANQGSEATYESGFVIDKFPISRPNLTFSTLTVSNMSPEDSSIYLCSVAAGGSNQPQHFGDGTRLSIL.

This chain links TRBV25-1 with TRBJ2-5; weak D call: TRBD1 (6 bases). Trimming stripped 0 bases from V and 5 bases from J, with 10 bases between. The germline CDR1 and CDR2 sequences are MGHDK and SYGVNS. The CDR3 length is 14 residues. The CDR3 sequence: CASSEYPGVETQYF. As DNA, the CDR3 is TGTGCCAGCAGTGAATATCCAGGGGTCGAGACCCAGTACTTC.

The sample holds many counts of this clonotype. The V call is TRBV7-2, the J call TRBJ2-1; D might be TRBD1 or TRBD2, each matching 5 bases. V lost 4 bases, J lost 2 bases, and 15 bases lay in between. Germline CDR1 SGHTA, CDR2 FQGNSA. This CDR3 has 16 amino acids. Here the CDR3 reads CASSSVGTGTYNEQFF. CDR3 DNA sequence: TGTGCCAGCAGCTCGGTCGGGACGGGGACCTACAATGAGCAGTTCTTC.

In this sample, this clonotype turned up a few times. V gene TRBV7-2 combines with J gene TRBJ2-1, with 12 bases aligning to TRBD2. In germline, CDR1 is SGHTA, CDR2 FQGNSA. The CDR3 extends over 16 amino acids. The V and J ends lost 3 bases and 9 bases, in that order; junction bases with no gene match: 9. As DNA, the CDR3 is TGTGCCAGCAGCTTGAGGCTAGCGGGAGGGCCTGGTGAGCAGTTCTTC. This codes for CASSLRLAGGPGEQFF. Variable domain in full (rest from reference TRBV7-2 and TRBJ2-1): GAGVSQSPSNKVTEKGKDVELRCDPISGHTALYWYRQSLGQGLEFLIYFQGNSAPDKSGLPSDRFSAERTGGSVSTLTIQRTQQEDSAVYLCASSLRLAGGPGEQFFGPGTRLTVL.

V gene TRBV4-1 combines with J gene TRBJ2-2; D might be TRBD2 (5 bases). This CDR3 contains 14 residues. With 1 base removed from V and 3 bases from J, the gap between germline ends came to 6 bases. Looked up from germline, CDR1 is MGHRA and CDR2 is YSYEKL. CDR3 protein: CASSQAGYTGELFF. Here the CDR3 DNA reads TGCGCCAGCAGCCAAGCGGGATACACCGGGGAGCTGTTTTTT.

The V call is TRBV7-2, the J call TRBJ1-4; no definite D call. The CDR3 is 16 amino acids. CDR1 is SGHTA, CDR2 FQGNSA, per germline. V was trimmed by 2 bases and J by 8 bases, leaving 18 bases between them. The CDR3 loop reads CASSLRQVQRMEKLFF. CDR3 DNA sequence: TGTGCCAGCAGCTTACGCCAGGTCCAGAGGATGGAAAAACTGTTTTTT.

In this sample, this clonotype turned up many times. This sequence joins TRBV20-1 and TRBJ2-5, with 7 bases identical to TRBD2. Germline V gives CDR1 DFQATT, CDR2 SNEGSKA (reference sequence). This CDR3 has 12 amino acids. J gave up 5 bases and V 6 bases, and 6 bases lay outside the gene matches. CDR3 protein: CSAGRGIETQYF. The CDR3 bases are TGCAGTGCGGGGAGGGGAATTGAGACCCAGTACTTC.

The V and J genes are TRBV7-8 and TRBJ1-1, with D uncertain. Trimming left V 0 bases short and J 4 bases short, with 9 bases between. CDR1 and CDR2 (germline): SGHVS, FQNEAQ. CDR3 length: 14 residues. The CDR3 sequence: CASSLASGFTEAFF. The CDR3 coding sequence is TGTGCCAGCAGCTTAGCGTCGGGGTTCACTGAAGCTTTCTTT.

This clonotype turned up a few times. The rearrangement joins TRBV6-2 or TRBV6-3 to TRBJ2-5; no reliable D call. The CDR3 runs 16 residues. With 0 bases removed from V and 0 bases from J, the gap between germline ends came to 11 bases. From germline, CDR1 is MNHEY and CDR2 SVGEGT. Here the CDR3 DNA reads TGTGCCAGCAGTTACTCCATAGACTGGGACCAAGAGACCCAGTACTTC. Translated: CASSYSIDWDQETQYF.

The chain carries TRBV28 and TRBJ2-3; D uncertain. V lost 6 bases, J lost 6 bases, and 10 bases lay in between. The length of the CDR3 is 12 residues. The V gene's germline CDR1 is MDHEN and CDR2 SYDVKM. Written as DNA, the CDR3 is TGTGCCAGCAGCCAGCAAGTCGATACGCAGTATTTT. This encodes CASSQQVDTQYF.